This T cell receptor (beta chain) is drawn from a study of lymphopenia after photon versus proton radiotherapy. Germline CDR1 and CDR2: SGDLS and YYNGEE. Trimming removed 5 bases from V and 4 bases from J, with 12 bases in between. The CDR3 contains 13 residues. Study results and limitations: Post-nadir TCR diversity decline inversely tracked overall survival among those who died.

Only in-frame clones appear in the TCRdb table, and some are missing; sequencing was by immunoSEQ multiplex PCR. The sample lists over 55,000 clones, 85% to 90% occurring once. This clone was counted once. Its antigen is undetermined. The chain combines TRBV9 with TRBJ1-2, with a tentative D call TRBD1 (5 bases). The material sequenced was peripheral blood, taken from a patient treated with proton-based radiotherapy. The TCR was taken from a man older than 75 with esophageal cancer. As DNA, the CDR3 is TGTGCCAGCAGTCCTGTCGGGGCCTATGGCTACACCTTC. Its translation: CASSPVGAYGYTF.